These T cell receptor beta chains were read from a single sample in a study of monozygotic twins with inflammatory bowel disease. TCRdb re-analyzed the 5' RACE reads; it lists each CDR3 protein once, without DNA. This sample contains around 140,000 distinct CDR3 sequences. Sequencing was performed on blood. These receptors were collected from a human donor with ulcerative colitis or Crohn's disease, or a healthy co-twin of an affected twin (not recorded which). Each CDR3 is given with its conserved first and last residue.

j_gene: TRBJ2-5; v_gene: TRBV3-1; CDR3aa: CASSRDTSQETQYF
j_gene: TRBJ1-6; v_gene: TRBV2; CDR3aa: CASTHESSYNSPLHF
j_gene: TRBJ2-3; v_gene: TRBV24-1; CDR3aa: CATSDPNRDRSTDTQYF
j_gene: TRBJ2-3; v_gene: TRBV6-5; CDR3aa: CASSYSPPGGGAGDTQYF
j_gene: TRBJ2-7; v_gene: TRBV18; CDR3aa: CASSPGRAISYEQYF
j_gene: TRBJ1-1; v_gene: TRBV3-1; CDR3aa: CASSPGPGDTEAFF
j_gene: TRBJ2-1; v_gene: TRBV7-3; CDR3aa: CASSLTTSGGNEQFF
j_gene: TRBJ2-6; v_gene: TRBV5-1; CDR3aa: CASSFQAAGANVLTF
j_gene: TRBJ2-2; v_gene: TRBV4-2; CDR3aa: CASSQDWGATGELFF
j_gene: TRBJ1-1; v_gene: TRBV7-6; CDR3aa: CASSAYRGNTEAFF
j_gene: TRBJ1-2; v_gene: TRBV19; CDR3aa: CASKPQGDGYTF
j_gene: TRBJ2-7; v_gene: TRBV27; CDR3aa: CASSLFTNRDRDASYEQYF
j_gene: TRBJ2-1; v_gene: TRBV6-1; CDR3aa: CASSRPGLAFDEQFF
j_gene: TRBJ2-7; v_gene: TRBV5-1; CDR3aa: CASRGGSYEQYF
j_gene: TRBJ1-4; v_gene: TRBV29-1; CDR3aa: CSVDQDGEKLFF
j_gene: TRBJ2-5; v_gene: TRBV11-2; CDR3aa: CASSLVHGLAGTQETQYF
j_gene: TRBJ2-7; v_gene: TRBV7-2; CDR3aa: CASRPPGRPAEQYF
j_gene: TRBJ2-7; v_gene: TRBV20-1; CDR3aa: CSAIDHYRGNSSYEQYF
j_gene: TRBJ1-5; v_gene: TRBV18; CDR3aa: CASSPGQGGTNQPQHF
j_gene: TRBJ1-5; v_gene: TRBV24-1; CDR3aa: CATSDPGLPNQPQHF
j_gene: TRBJ2-5; v_gene: TRBV7-7; CDR3aa: CASSRTGIMETQYF
j_gene: TRBJ2-3; v_gene: TRBV12-3/TRBV12-4; CDR3aa: CASSLGKDTQYF
j_gene: TRBJ2-3; v_gene: TRBV27; CDR3aa: CASSSGLAGASSTDTQYF